Shown below are 8 T cell receptor beta chains from a single sample sequenced in a study of OX40 agonist ivuxolimab in advanced cancers. Sequencing used immunoSEQ multiplex PCR; TCRdb keeps in-frame clones, though not all of them. The sample yields approximately 80,000 clones, around nine tenths seen once. The source was CD4+ or CD8+ T cells sorted from blood, collected in a trial of the OX40 agonist ivuxolimab. Every receptor here comes from an adult with an advanced solid tumor such as melanoma, head and neck, liver or kidney cancer.

The V and J genes are TRBV2 and TRBJ2-7; D uncertain. The CDR3 totals 12 residues. CDR1 is SNHLY, CDR2 FYNNEI, per germline. Trimming took 5 bases from V and 2 from J, leaving 7 bases between them. This CDR3 is CASSFRPYEQYF. The CDR3 DNA is TGTGCCAGCAGTTTCCGGCCCTACGAGCAGTACTTC.

This sequence joins TRBV28 and TRBJ2-1; 8 bases are shared with TRBD2. The J segment lost 3 bases and the V segment lost 7 bases, leaving 5 bases of the junction unmatched. Germline V gives CDR1 MDHEN, CDR2 SYDVKM. CDR3 length equals 14 residues. This CDR3 is CASTSSGGYNEQFF. CDR3 DNA sequence: TGTGCCAGCACCTCCAGCGGGGGCTACAATGAGCAGTTCTTC.

The chain carries TRBV5-4 and TRBJ2-6; D may be TRBD1 or TRBD2 (5 bases each). The V end was cut by 4 bases, the J end by 2 bases, with 19 bases between. The germline V gene encodes CDR1 SGHNT and CDR2 YYREEE (reference sequence). The CDR3 runs 18 residues. CDR3 sequence reads: CASSPTPGPSTGANVLTF. CDR3 nucleotides: TGTGCCAGCAGCCCGACACCGGGGCCGTCAACTGGGGCCAACGTCCTGACTTTC.

The chain joins TRBV2 to TRBJ1-1; D not certain. The V and J ends lost 2 bases and 1 base respectively, with 14 bases between them. Germline CDR1 SNHLY, CDR2 FYNNEI. The CDR3 has 16 amino acids. CDR3: CASSERSQPQNTEAFF. The CDR3 nucleotides read TGTGCCAGCAGTGAAAGGTCTCAACCACAGAACACTGAAGCTTTCTTT.

The rearrangement uses TRBV21-1 and TRBJ1-2. TRBV21-1 is listed as a pseudogene. This CDR3 has 19 residues. CDR3 sequence (DNA): TGTGCCAGCAGCAAAAGAGGGGCCCTCGGGAGGGATCTAAACTATGGCTACACCTTC. Translated: CASSKRGALGRDLNYGYTF.

The V gene is TRBV7-9, the J gene TRBJ2-1; 8 bases line up with TRBD1. From germline, CDR1 is SEHNR and CDR2 FQNEAQ (reference sequence). This CDR3 is built from 13 residues. Trimming cost V 5 bases and J 9 bases; bases outside gene matches: 6. This chain's CDR3 is CASSILQGVEQFF. The CDR3 DNA reads TGTGCCAGCAGCATCTTACAGGGGGTTGAGCAGTTCTTC.

The V call is TRBV7-6, the J call TRBJ1-1; the D is unclear. This CDR3 is built from 15 residues. With 2 bases removed from V and 7 bases from J, the gap between germline ends came to 17 bases. Looked up from germline, CDR1 is SGHVS and CDR2 is FNYEAQ. CDR3 amino acids: CASSLRSSTHLEAFF. The DNA for the CDR3 is TGTGCCAGCAGCTTACGCTCGTCCACCCACCTTGAAGCTTTCTTT.

This rearrangement joins TRBV9 to TRBJ2-3; TRBD1 aligns across 10 bases. This CDR3 has 17 residues. V gave up 3 bases and J gave up 1 base; unmatched junction bases: 8. CDR1 is SGDLS, CDR2 YYNGEE, per germline. CDR3: CASSEAFGTGGTDTQYF. The CDR3 bases are TGTGCCAGCAGCGAGGCTTTTGGGACAGGGGGCACAGATACGCAGTATTTT. Looking up the rest from reference TRBV9 and TRBJ2-3 gives the full variable domain: DSGVTQTPKHLITATGQRVTLRCSPRSGDLSVYWYQQSLDQGLQFLIQYYNGEERAKGNILERFSAQQFPDLHSELNLSSLELGDSALYFCASSEAFGTGGTDTQYFGPGTRLTVL.